This T cell receptor beta chain was sequenced in a study of identical twins. V shed 11 bases and J shed 6 bases, with 19 bases lying between them. Germline CDR1 is MNHEY and CDR2 is SVGAGI. The CDR3 is made up of 13 amino acids. Each donor was a healthy Caucasian. MiXCR was run by TCRdb on the 5' RACE reads, yielding one entry per CDR3 protein. The sample yields 1.5 million to 2 million distinct CDR3 sequences, more than 30% seen once. This TCR was recovered from a newborn girl in good health. The chain employs TRBV6-5 and TRBJ1-1; the D is unclear. Sequencing used cord blood. CDR3 in DNA: TGTGCCGTTCGGACTTTAGCGCTACCTGAAGCTTTCTTT. Protein sequence: CAVRTLALPEAFF.